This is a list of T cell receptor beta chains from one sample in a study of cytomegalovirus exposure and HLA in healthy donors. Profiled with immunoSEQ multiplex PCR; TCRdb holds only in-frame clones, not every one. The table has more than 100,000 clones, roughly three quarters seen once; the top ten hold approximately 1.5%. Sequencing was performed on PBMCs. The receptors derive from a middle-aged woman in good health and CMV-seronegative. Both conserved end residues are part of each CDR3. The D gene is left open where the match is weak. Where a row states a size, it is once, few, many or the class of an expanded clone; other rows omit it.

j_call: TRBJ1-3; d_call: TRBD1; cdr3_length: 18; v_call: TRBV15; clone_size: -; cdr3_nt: TGTGCCACCAGCAGAGATCTGTGGCCGACAGGGGGTGGAAACACCATATATTTT; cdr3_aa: CATSRDLWPTGGGNTIYF
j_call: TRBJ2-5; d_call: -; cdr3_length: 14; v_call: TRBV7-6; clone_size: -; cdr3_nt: TGTGCCAGCAGCTTAGAGGCAGGGAAAGAGACCCAGTACTTC; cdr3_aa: CASSLEAGKETQYF
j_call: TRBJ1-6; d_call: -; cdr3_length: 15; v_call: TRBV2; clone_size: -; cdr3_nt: TGTGCCAGCAGTGCCGGGGGAGGATACGGATCACCCCTCCACTTT; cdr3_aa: CASSAGGGYGSPLHF
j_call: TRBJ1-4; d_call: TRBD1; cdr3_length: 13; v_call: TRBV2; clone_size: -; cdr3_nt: TGTGCGGAAGGACAGGGAAAGAATGAAAAACTGTTTTTT; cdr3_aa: CAEGQGKNEKLFF
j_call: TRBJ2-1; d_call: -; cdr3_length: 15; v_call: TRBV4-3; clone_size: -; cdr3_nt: TGCGCCAGCAGCCAGAACTACGGCTCCTACAATGAGCAGTTCTTC; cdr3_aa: CASSQNYGSYNEQFF
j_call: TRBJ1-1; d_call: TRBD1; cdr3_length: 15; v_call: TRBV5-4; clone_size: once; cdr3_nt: TGTGCCAGCAGCTTGGGTGACAGGGTGAACACTGAAGCTTTCTTT; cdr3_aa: CASSLGDRVNTEAFF
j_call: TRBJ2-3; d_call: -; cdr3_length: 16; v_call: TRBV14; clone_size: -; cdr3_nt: TGTGCCAGCAGCCAAGCGGACTACCTACGCACAGATACGCAGTATTTT; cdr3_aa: CASSQADYLRTDTQYF
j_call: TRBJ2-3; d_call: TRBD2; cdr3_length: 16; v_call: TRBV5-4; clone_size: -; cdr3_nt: TGTGCCAGCAGTTCACTAGCGGGGGACCCCACAGATACGCAGTATTTT; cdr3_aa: CASSSLAGDPTDTQYF
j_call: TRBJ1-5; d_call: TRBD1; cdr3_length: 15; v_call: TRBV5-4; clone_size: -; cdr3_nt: TGTGCCAGCAGCTCGGGACAGGGGATCAATCAGCCCCAGCATTTT; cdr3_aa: CASSSGQGINQPQHF
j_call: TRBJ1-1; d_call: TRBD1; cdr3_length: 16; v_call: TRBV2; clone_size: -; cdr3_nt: TGTGCCAGCAGTGAGACCGGGACAGTAAGTAACACTGAAGCTTTCTTT; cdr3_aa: CASSETGTVSNTEAFF
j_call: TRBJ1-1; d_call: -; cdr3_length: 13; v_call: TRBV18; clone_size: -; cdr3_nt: TGTGCCAGCTCCAGGGGCGACCTGGGTGAAGCTTTCTTT; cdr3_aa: CASSRGDLGEAFF
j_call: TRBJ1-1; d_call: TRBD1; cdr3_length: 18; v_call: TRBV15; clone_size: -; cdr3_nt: TGTGCCACCAGCAATATGTGGGGGACAGGGGCACGGAACACTGAAGCTTTCTTT; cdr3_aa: CATSNMWGTGARNTEAFF
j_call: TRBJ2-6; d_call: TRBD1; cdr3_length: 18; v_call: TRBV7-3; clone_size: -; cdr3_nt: TGTGCCAGCAGCCTTAACAGGGGACCCTCGTCTGGGGCCAACGTCCTGACTTTC; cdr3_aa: CASSLNRGPSSGANVLTF
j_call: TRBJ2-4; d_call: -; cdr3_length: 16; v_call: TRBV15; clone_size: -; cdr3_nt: TGTGCCACCAGTGAGGTCCAGCGGCGAGGCAAAAACATTCAGTACTTC; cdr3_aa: CATSEVQRRGKNIQYF
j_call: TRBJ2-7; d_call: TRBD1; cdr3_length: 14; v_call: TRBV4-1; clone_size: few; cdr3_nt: TGCGCCAGCAGCCCCGGACAGGGGACCTACGAGCAGTACTTC; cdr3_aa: CASSPGQGTYEQYF
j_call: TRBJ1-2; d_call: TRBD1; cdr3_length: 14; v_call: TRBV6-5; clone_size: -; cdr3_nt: TGTGCCAGCAGTTACTTGGGACAGAGTTATGGCTACACCTTC; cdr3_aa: CASSYLGQSYGYTF
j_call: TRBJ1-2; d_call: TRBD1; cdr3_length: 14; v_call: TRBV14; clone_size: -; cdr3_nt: TGTGCCAGCAGCCCACAGGGGGGGATCTATGGCTACACCTTC; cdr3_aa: CASSPQGGIYGYTF
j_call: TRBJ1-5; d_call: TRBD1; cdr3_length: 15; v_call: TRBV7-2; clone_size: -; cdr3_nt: TGTGCCAGCAGCCCACAGGGGAGCCTCAATCAGCCCCAGCATTTT; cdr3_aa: CASSPQGSLNQPQHF
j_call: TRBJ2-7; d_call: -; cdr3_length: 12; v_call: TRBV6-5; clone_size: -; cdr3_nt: TGTGCCAGCAGTTTACCAGGGGACGAGCAGTACTTC; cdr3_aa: CASSLPGDEQYF
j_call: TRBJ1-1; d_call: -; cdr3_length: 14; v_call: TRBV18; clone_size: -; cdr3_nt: TGTGCCAGCTCACCACCGGCAGGGGAGACTGAAGCTTTCTTT; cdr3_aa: CASSPPAGETEAFF
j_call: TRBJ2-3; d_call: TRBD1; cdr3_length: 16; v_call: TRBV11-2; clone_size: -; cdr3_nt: TGTGCCAGCAGCTTGGGAGGGACAGGGAAGAGAGATACGCAGTATTTT; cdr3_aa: CASSLGGTGKRDTQYF
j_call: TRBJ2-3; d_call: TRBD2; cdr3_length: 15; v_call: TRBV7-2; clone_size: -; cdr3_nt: TGTGCCAGCAGCTTAGTTAGCGGGGACACAGATACGCAGTATTTT; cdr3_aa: CASSLVSGDTDTQYF
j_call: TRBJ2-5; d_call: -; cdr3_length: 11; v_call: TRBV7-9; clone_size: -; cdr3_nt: TGTGCCAGCAGCTTATATGAGACCCAGTACTTC; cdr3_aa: CASSLYETQYF
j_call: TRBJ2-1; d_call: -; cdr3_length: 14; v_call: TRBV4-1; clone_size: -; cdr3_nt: TGCGCCAGCAGCCTGCCCGGGTCAACGCAGGAGCAGTTCTTC; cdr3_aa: CASSLPGSTQEQFF
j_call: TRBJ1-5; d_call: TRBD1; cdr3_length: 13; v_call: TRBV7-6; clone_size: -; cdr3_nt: TGTGCCAGCAGCCTGACAGGGACCCAGCCCCAGCATTTT; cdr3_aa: CASSLTGTQPQHF
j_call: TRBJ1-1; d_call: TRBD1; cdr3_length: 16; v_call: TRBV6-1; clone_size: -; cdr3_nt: TGTGCCAGCAGTGAGTTCCCAGGGGGCGGGAACACTGAAGCTTTCTTT; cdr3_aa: CASSEFPGGGNTEAFF
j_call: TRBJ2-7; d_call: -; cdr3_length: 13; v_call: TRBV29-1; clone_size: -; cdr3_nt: TGCAGCGTTGGGGACTTCTCCATCGACAAGCAGTACTTC; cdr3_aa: CSVGDFSIDKQYF
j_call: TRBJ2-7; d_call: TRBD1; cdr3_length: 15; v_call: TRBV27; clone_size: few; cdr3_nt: TGTGCCAGCAGTCGCTCCGGGACAGGGTTCAACGAGCAGTACTTC; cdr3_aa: CASSRSGTGFNEQYF
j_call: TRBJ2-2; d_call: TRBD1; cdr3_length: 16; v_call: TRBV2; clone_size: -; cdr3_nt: TGTGCCAGCAGTGTTAGGACAGGGCGAAACACCGGGGAGCTGTTTTTT; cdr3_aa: CASSVRTGRNTGELFF
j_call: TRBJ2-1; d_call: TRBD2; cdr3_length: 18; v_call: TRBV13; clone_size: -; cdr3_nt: TGTGCCAGCAGCTTAGACCCCCCTTGGGAGCGGGGGGACAATGAGCAGTTCTTC; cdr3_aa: CASSLDPPWERGDNEQFF
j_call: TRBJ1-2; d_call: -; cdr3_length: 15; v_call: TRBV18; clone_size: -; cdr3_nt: TGTGCCAGCTCACCAGATCCGGGGTTGGACTATGGCTACACCTTC; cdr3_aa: CASSPDPGLDYGYTF
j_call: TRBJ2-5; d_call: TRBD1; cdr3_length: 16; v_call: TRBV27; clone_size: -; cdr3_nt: TGTGCCAGCATTGGGAGAAGACAGGGGGCTGCAGAGACCCAGTACTTC; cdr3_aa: CASIGRRQGAAETQYF
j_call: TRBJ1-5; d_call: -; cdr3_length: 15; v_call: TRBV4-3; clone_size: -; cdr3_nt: TGCGCCAGCAGCCAAGATGAGACACCAGATCAGCCCCAGCATTTT; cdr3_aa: CASSQDETPDQPQHF
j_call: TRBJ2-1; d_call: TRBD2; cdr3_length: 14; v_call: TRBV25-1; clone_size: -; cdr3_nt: TGTGCCAGCAGTGGGACTAGCGGGTACAATGAGCAGTTCTTC; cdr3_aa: CASSGTSGYNEQFF
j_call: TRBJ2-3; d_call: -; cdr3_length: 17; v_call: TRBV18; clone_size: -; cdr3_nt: TGTGCCAGCTCTTTGGACAGATTCCTCTCTAGCACAGATACGCAGTATTTT; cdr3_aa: CASSLDRFLSSTDTQYF
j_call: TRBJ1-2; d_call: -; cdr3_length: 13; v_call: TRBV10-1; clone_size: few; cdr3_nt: TGCGCCAGCAGTAAGGACACCAGCTATGGCTACACCTTC; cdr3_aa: CASSKDTSYGYTF
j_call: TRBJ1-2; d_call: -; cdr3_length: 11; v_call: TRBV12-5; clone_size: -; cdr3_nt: TGTGCTAGTGGGGAGGAGGGTGGCTACACCTTC; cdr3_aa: CASGEEGGYTF
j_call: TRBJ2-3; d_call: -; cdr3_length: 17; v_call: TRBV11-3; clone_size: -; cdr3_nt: TGTGCCAGCAGCCCGAAAGGGCGGGACGGTTACACAGATACGCAGTATTTT; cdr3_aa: CASSPKGRDGYTDTQYF
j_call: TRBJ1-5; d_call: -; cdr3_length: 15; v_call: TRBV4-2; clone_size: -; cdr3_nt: TGTGCCAGCAGCCAAGCGGAGAGATCGGATCAGCCCCAGCATTTT; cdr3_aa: CASSQAERSDQPQHF
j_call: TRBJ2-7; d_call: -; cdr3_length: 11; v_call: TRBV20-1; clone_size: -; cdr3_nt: TGCAGTTACCTACAGGGACACCAGCAGTACTTC; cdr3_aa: CSYLQGHQQYF
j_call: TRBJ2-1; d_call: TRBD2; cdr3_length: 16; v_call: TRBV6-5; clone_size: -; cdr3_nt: TGTGCCAGCAGTTACCATAGCGGGGGGGTATACAATGAGCAGTTCTTC; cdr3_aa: CASSYHSGGVYNEQFF
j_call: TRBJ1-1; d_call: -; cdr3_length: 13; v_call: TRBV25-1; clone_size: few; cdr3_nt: TGTGCCAGCAGTGAATCGAAGGGGACTGAAGCTTTCTTT; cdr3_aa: CASSESKGTEAFF
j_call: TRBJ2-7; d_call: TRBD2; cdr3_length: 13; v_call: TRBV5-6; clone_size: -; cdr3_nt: TGTGCCAGCAGCGGGTCGGGGGGTTACGAGCAGTACTTC; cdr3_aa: CASSGSGGYEQYF
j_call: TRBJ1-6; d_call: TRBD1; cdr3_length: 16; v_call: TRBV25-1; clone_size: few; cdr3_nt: TGTGCCAGCAGTGAATGGGGGGGGGCGACAGGGGTAGCCCTCCACTTT; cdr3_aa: CASSEWGGATGVALHF
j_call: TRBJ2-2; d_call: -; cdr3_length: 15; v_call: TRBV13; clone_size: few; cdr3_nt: TGTGCCAGCAGCCGTATGACGGGAAACACCGGGGAGCTGTTTTTT; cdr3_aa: CASSRMTGNTGELFF
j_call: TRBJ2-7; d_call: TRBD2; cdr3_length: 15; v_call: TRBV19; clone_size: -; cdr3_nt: TGTGCCAGTAGTATAGGGACTAGCGGAACCTACGAGCAGTACTTC; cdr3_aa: CASSIGTSGTYEQYF